The source of this T cell receptor (beta chain) is a study of CD8+ T cells in alopecia areata. The study's findings and limits: Normal scalp had lower clonality than lesional scalp, with alopecia totalis/universalis lesions showing this most strongly. Among the 100 top clones, expanded CD8+ clones, like scalp clonality, were significantly decreased by tofacitinib.

Concerning this clone: Its antigen is still unknown.

The treatment denotes: oral pan-JAK inhibitor, 5-10 mg twice daily. Isolation of CD4+ and CD8+ T cells from PBMCs was achieved by sorting. TCR sequencing used cDNA made by reverse transcription of extracted RNA. The assay was immunoSEQ multiplex PCR, and TCRdb's table has in-frame clones only and misses some. Of about 180,000 clones in the sample, roughly 60% were seen once. The CDR3 is made up of 15 amino acids. CDR1 is GTSNPN, CDR2 SVGIG, per germline (reference sequence). J was trimmed by 2 bases and V by 5 bases; bases with no gene match: 7. The source of this sequence is a human donor with alopecia areata. The V and J genes are TRBV30 and TRBJ2-1; the match to TRBD1 covers 9 bases. This sample comprised CD4+ T cells sorted from blood, obtained at approximately week 55, from a patient treated with tofacitinib. In DNA form, the CDR3 reads TGTGCCTGGGCCTCACAGGGGGCAGCCTACAATGAGCAGTTCTTC. This translates into CAWASQGAAYNEQFF.